One and the same sample provided the 23 T cell receptor beta chains below, sequenced in a study of identifying expanded T cells in peripheral blood. TCRdb's copy holds only in-frame clones and misses some; the assay was immunoSEQ multiplex PCR. The sample contains more than 55,000 clones, about 87% of which appear only once. Sequenced: blood. The receptors derive from a person aged 18 to 75 in good health.

The rearrangement uses TRBV6-4 and TRBJ2-1; 7 bases are a match to TRBD2. V dropped 5 bases and J dropped 1; count of bases not matched to a gene: 5. Per germline, CDR1 MRHNA and CDR2 SNTAGT. The CDR3 spans 15 residues. The CDR3 DNA sequence: TGTGCCAGCAGTCGGGAGGCAGGGTCCTACAATGAGCAGTTCTTC. Residues: CASSREAGSYNEQFF.

The chain links TRBV25-1 to TRBJ1-4; 7 bases fit TRBD1. Germline V gives CDR1 MGHDK, CDR2 SYGVNS. This CDR3 has 15 residues. Trimming cost V 4 bases and J 5 bases; bases outside gene matches: 7. The CDR3 coding sequence is TGTGCCAGCAGTGGACGGACAGGTTACAATGAAAAACTGTTTTTT. Its translation: CASSGRTGYNEKLFF.

Sample share makes this clone medium-sized. The gene calls are TRBV6-4 and TRBJ2-3, with 15 bases aligning to TRBD2. Germline CDR1 and CDR2: MRHNA and SNTAGT. The junction had 0 bases not matched to a gene; V was cut back by 4 bases and J by 4 bases. This CDR3 spans 15 amino acids. The chain's CDR3 is CASSGTSGGADTQYF. CDR3 in DNA: TGTGCCAGCAGTGGGACTAGCGGGGGGGCAGATACGCAGTATTTT.

The V call is TRBV28, the J call TRBJ2-7, with 10 positions matching TRBD2. V lost 7 bases and J lost 4; bases outside the gene matches: 16. CDR1 is MDHEN, CDR2 SYDVKM, per germline. The CDR3 is 17 amino acids. CDR3 DNA: TGTGCCAGCATCGAGGGTGGAGCGGGAGGGCCTTGGTACGAGCAGTACTTC. It specifies CASIEGGAGGPWYEQYF.

J is TRBJ2-7 and V is TRBV11-2; 7 positions match TRBD1. Germline values: CDR1 SGHAT, CDR2 FQNNGV. The CDR3 has 15 amino acids. V was pared by 3 bases and J by 4 bases, with 9 bases of the junction left unmatched. CDR3 region: CASSFESGQTYEQYF. The CDR3 DNA reads as TGTGCCAGCAGCTTCGAGTCGGGACAGACTTACGAGCAGTACTTC.

J is TRBJ2-6 and V is TRBV6-5; maybe TRBD1 (5 bases). Germline CDR1 reads MNHEY; CDR2 reads SVGAGI. This CDR3 region has 15 residues. Trimming cost V 4 bases and J 0 bases, with 7 bases left between them. CDR3 sequence (DNA): TGTGCCAGCAGTTTGACAGTCTCTGGGGCCAACGTCCTGACTTTC. Protein: CASSLTVSGANVLTF.

The CDR3 sequence is CASSFGTDNYGYTF. DNA of the CDR3: TGTGCCAGCAGTTTCGGGACGGATAACTATGGCTACACCTTC. The chain couples TRBV28 to TRBJ1-2, with a tentative D call TRBD1 (5 bases). Germline V gives CDR1 MDHEN, CDR2 SYDVKM. Trimming shortened V by 3 bases and J by 1 base, and 9 bases separated the two germline ends. The CDR3 contains 14 residues.

The gene calls are TRBV28 and TRBJ2-7; D may match TRBD1 or TRBD2 (5 bases each). The CDR3 consists of 14 residues. V lost 4 bases to trimming and J lost 4 bases, with 14 bases between them. Germline CDR1 is MDHEN and CDR2 is SYDVKM. The CDR3 DNA reads as TGTGCCAGCAGTTCAGGTTTGGGACGATACGAGCAGTACTTC. This translates into CASSSGLGRYEQYF.

The genes are TRBV5-1 and TRBJ1-6; 7 bases fit TRBD1. From germline, CDR1 is SGHRS and CDR2 YFSETQ. There are 14 residues in the CDR3. V shed 1 base and J 5 bases; nucleotides not matched to a gene: 0. CDR3 nucleotides: TGCGCCAGCAGCTTGACAGGGGATAATTCACCCCTCCACTTT. Protein product: CASSLTGDNSPLHF.

The chain has TRBV7-8 and TRBJ1-1; D is possibly TRBD1 (5 bases). The CDR3 extends over 13 amino acids. From germline, CDR1 is SGHVS and CDR2 FQNEAQ. The V and J ends lost 4 bases and 2 bases respectively, with 8 bases between them. CDR3 sequence (DNA): TGTGCCAGCAGCTCCGGGGCAAACACTGAAGCTTTCTTT. Translated: CASSSGANTEAFF.

V and J are TRBV25-1 and TRBJ2-7, with D unresolved. Germline-derived CDR1 and CDR2 are MGHDK and SYGVNS. The length of the CDR3 is 13 residues. Between the trimmed V and J ends, which lost 4 bases and 3 bases, there was a span of 10 bases. The CDR3 here is CASSGGLLYEQYF. The CDR3 DNA sequence: TGTGCCAGCAGTGGGGGTCTCCTCTACGAGCAGTACTTC.

The chain employs TRBV7-9 and TRBJ1-4; D is unresolved. The germline V and J ends were trimmed by 1 base and 4 bases, with 10 bases remaining between them. The CDR3 runs to 15 residues. The germline CDR1 and CDR2 sequences are SEHNR and FQNEAQ (reference sequence). In DNA, the CDR3 is TGTGCCAGCAGCTTAGAGTCGGTTTATAATGAAAAACTGTTTTTT. This sequence encodes CASSLESVYNEKLFF.

The V gene is TRBV4-2, the J gene TRBJ2-1; D tentatively fits TRBD1 or TRBD2 (5 bases each). Germline assignment: CDR1 LGHNA and CDR2 YNFKEQ. The CDR3 runs to 15 residues. V gave up 0 bases and J gave up 9 bases, with 15 bases separating them. Here the CDR3 reads CASSQDLGVWGEQFF. The CDR3, as DNA: TGTGCCAGCAGCCAAGATCTGGGGGTTTGGGGTGAGCAGTTCTTC.

V is TRBV21-1 and J is TRBJ2-2; the table names TRBD2, a call not compared with the DNA. TRBV21-1 is noted as a pseudogene. This CDR3 contains 16 residues. DNA of the CDR3: TGTGCCAGCACTCAAACCGGGATCTTAGTAACCGGGGAGCTGTTTTTT. Protein: CASTQTGILVTGELFF.

The chain recombines TRBV19 with TRBJ1-1; no clear D gene. The V and J ends lost 3 bases and 0 bases respectively, with 23 bases between them. Germline V gene lookup returns CDR1 LNHDA and CDR2 SQIVND (reference sequence). This CDR3 has 19 residues. The CDR3 bases are TGTGCCAGTAGTATTACAACCGGAGGGATCGGACGGATGAACACTGAAGCTTTCTTT. This codes for CASSITTGGIGRMNTEAFF.

The chain recombines TRBV6-6 with TRBJ1-6; 7 nucleotides agree with TRBD1. V was clipped by 0 bases and J by 7 bases; unmatched bases: 3. CDR1 MNHNY and CDR2 SVGAGI come from the germline V gene (reference sequence). The CDR3 has 15 residues. Here the CDR3 reads CASSYSGDRNSPLHF. The CDR3 bases are TGTGCCAGCAGTTACTCTGGGGACAGAAATTCACCCCTCCACTTT.

The gene calls are TRBV6-1 and TRBJ1-4; 8 bases align to TRBD1. The germline gives CDR1 MNHNS, CDR2 SASEGT. CDR3 length: 16 residues. The ends lost 3 bases at V and 16 bases at J; junction bases unmatched: 19. In nucleotides, the CDR3 is TGTGCCAGCAGTGACGGCGACGGACAGGGCCCGATTCGCTCGTTTTTT. This encodes CASSDGDGQGPIRSFF.

The chain carries TRBV7-9 and TRBJ2-7; possibly TRBD1 or TRBD2 for D (5 bases each). The germline gives CDR1 SEHNR, CDR2 FQNEAQ (reference sequence). The CDR3 is made up of 12 amino acids. Here the CDR3 DNA reads TGTGCAGCCGGGGACGGCTCCTACGAGCAGTACTTC. Amino acids: CAAGDGSYEQYF.

The chain is built from TRBV6-5 and TRBJ2-7, with D perhaps assigned TRBD1 or TRBD2 (5 bases each). The CDR3 spans 13 residues. The germline V and J ends were trimmed by 6 bases and 2 bases, with 11 bases remaining between them. Germline V gives CDR1 MNHEY, CDR2 SVGAGI. The CDR3 loop reads CASSRDLPYEQYF. The CDR3 DNA follows: TGTGCCAGCAGCCGGGACCTACCCTACGAGCAGTACTTC.

The rearrangement joins TRBV21-1 to TRBJ1-2. TRBV21-1 is described as a pseudogene. This CDR3 is built from 15 residues. The CDR3 loop is CASSKEGRKSYGYTF. As DNA, the CDR3 is TGTGCCAGCAGCAAAGAGGGCCGAAAGTCCTATGGCTACACCTTC.

The rearrangement links TRBV10-3 to TRBJ2-1; perhaps TRBD2 as D (6 bases). The CDR3 sequence is 15 residues long. V lost 7 bases and J 7 bases, leaving 20 bases between the germline ends. Germline assignment: CDR1 ENHRY and CDR2 SYGVKD. Here the CDR3 DNA reads TGTGCCATCATGGAGTCTGGAGGAGGGTTTAATGAGCAGTTCTTC. This encodes CAIMESGGGFNEQFF.

The genes are TRBV4-2 and TRBJ2-3; D is perhaps TRBD1 (7 bases). Germline V gives CDR1 LGHNA, CDR2 YNFKEQ. The CDR3 totals 16 residues. Trimming cost V 2 bases and J 0 bases, with 12 bases left between them. CDR3 protein: CASSQRTGLSTDTQYF. The CDR3 nucleotides read TGTGCCAGCAGCCAAAGGACAGGACTAAGCACAGATACGCAGTATTTT.

The V and J genes are TRBV10-3 and TRBJ2-7; TRBD1 matches 7 bases. V was clipped by 3 bases and J by 4 bases; unmatched bases: 12. Germline V gene lookup returns CDR1 ENHRY and CDR2 SYGVKD. The CDR3 is 16 residues long. CDR3 sequence: CAISDPATGKGYEQYF. CDR3 coding DNA: TGTGCCATCAGTGATCCCGCGACAGGGAAAGGTTACGAGCAGTACTTC.